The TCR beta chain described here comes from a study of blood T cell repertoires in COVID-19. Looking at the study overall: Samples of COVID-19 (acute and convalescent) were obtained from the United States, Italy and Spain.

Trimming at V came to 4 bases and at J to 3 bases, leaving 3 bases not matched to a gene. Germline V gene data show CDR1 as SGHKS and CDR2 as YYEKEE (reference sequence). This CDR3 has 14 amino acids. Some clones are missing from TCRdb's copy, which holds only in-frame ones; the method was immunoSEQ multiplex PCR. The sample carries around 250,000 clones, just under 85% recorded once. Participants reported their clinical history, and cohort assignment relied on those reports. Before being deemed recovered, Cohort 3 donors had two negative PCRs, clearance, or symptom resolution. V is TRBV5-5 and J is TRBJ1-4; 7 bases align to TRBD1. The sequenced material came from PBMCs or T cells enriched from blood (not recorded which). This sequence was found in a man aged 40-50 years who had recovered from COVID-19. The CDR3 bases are TGTGCCAGCAGCCGACAGGGTTCTAATGAAAAACTGTTTTTT. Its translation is CASSRQGSNEKLFF.